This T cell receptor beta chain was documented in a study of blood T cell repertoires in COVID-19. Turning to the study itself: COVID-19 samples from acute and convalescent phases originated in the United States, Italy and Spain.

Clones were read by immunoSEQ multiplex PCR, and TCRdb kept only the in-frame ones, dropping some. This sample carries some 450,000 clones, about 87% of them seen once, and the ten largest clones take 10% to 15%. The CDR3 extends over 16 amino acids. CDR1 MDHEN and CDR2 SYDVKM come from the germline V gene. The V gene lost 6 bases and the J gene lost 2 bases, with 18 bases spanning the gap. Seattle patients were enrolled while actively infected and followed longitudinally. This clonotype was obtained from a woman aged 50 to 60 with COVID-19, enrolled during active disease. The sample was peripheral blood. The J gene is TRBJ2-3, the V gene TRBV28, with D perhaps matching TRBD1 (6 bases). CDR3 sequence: CASSSGQTRSTDTQYF. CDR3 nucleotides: TGTGCCAGCAGCTCAGGACAGACGAGATCCACAGATACGCAGTATTTT.